What follows are 15 T cell receptor beta chains derived from one specimen sequenced in a study of cytomegalovirus exposure and HLA in healthy donors. The PCR made use of 60 Vbeta and 13 Jbeta primers. Profiled with immunoSEQ multiplex PCR; TCRdb holds only in-frame clones, not every one. The sample yields approximately 150,000 clones, approximately 82% seen once. Material for sequencing was PBMCs. These receptor sequences come from a middle-aged woman in good health and CMV-seronegative.

This clone was detected once. The rearrangement joins TRBV28 to TRBJ2-7, with TRBD2 identical over 7 bases. The CDR3 spans 12 residues. After removal of 6 bases from V and 3 bases from J, the junction contained 2 bases not matched to a gene. The germline CDR1 and CDR2 sequences are MDHEN and SYDVKM. CDR3 amino acids: CASRRTSYEQYF. The DNA of the CDR3 is TGTGCCAGCAGGCGGACTAGCTACGAGCAGTACTTC.

This clone has just a few counts. The V call is TRBV7-3, the J call TRBJ2-3, with 11 bases fitting TRBD2. The CDR3 is 15 residues long. V lost 5 bases, J lost 5 bases, and 6 bases stayed unmatched. Germline V gene data show CDR1 as SGHTA and CDR2 as FQGTGA. The CDR3 coding sequence is TGTGCCAGCAGCCCCTCTGGACTAGCGGGAGATACGCAGTATTTT. It translates to CASSPSGLAGDTQYF.

The chain recombines TRBV6-1 with TRBJ1-1; D is undetermined. Trimming took 2 bases from V and 1 from J, leaving 8 bases between them. CDR3 size: 14 residues. CDR1 is MNHNS and CDR2 is SASEGT in the germline V gene. CDR3 DNA sequence: TGTGCCAGCAGTGAACGAAGCGGGAACACTGAAGCTTTCTTT. As protein: CASSERSGNTEAFF.

The DNA of the CDR3 is TGTGCCAGCAGCTTAGAAATCGTTGGAAACACCATATATTTT. Its protein is CASSLEIVGNTIYF. This chain joins TRBV11-2 and TRBJ1-3; D remains unclear. V lost 0 bases and J lost 3, with 6 bases in between. This CDR3 spans 14 amino acids. CDR1 is SGHAT, CDR2 FQNNGV, per germline.

The CDR3 loop reads CASSLSGQGSYEQYF. In DNA form, the CDR3 reads TGTGCCAGCAGTCTGTCGGGACAGGGTTCCTACGAGCAGTACTTC. V gene TRBV2 combines with J gene TRBJ2-7; 9 bases agree with TRBD1. The CDR3 length is 15 residues. J lost 1 base, V lost 5 bases, and 6 bases had no gene match. Germline V gives CDR1 SNHLY, CDR2 FYNNEI.

The rearrangement uses TRBV6-4 and TRBJ2-3; maybe TRBD2 (5 bases). Germline V gives CDR1 MRHNA, CDR2 SNTAGT. This CDR3 is 12 amino acids long. Trimming took 6 bases from V and 7 from J, leaving 11 bases between them. CDR3 DNA sequence: TGTGCCAGCAGCGAGGACTTGAATACGCAGTATTTT. Its translation is CASSEDLNTQYF.

About this clone itself: Mismatch with germline at one junction end may stem from a read error. The V gene is TRBV28, the J gene TRBJ1-5, with D perhaps TRBD1 (6 bases). Per germline, CDR1 MDHEN and CDR2 SYDVKM. The CDR3 runs 18 residues. The CDR3 loop reads CASSLWRDIPSPNQSQHF. CDR3 sequence (DNA): TGTGCCAGCAGTTTATGGAGGGACATTCCCTCCCCGAATCAGTCCCAGCATTTT. The variable domain in full, completed from reference TRBV28 and TRBJ1-5, reads DVKVTQSSRYLVKRTGEKVFLECVQDMDHENMFWYRQDPGLGLRLIYFSYDVKMKEKGDIPEGYSVSREKKERFSLILESASTNQTSMYLCASSLWRDIPSPNQSQHFGDGTRLSIL.

This clone appeared a single time. The DNA of the CDR3 is TGTGCCAGCAGTTTACCGGACAGCCTAAGGGGAGCTGAAGCTTTCTTT. Amino acids: CASSLPDSLRGAEAFF. The chain combines TRBV28 with TRBJ1-1, with a tentative D call TRBD1 (6 bases). The V end lost 2 bases, the J end lost 6 bases, and 19 bases lay between the germline ends. This CDR3 spans 16 amino acids. The germline V gene encodes CDR1 MDHEN and CDR2 SYDVKM.

The chain couples TRBV28 to TRBJ2-2, with D possibly matching TRBD2 (6 bases). Per the germline V gene, CDR1 is MDHEN and CDR2 is SYDVKM. The CDR3 is 15 amino acids. V shed 7 bases and J shed 4 bases, with 16 bases lying between them. In DNA, the CDR3 is TGTGCCAGCATTAAGGGAGGAGGGGTCACCGGGGAGCTGTTTTTT. It codes for CASIKGGGVTGELFF.

The rearrangement links TRBV7-3 to TRBJ2-1, with 7 bases that match TRBD1. This CDR3 has 13 residues. V lost 5 bases to trimming and J lost 10 bases; unmatched junction nucleotides: 8. The germline gives CDR1 SGHTA, CDR2 FQGTGA. The CDR3 loop reads CASSQRRDSEQFF. The CDR3 DNA sequence: TGTGCCAGCAGCCAAAGACGGGACAGCGAGCAGTTCTTC.

The chain recombines TRBV4-1 with TRBJ2-1, with 14 bases that match TRBD2. The germline CDR1 and CDR2 sequences are MGHRA and YSYEKL. V lost 4 bases to trimming and J lost 6 bases; unmatched junction nucleotides: 14. The CDR3 loop spans 19 amino acids. CDR3 protein: CASSRRGLAGGRRSNEQFF. The CDR3 DNA sequence: TGCGCCAGCAGCCGTAGAGGACTAGCGGGAGGACGTAGGTCCAATGAGCAGTTCTTC.

This chain links TRBV13 with TRBJ2-5, with 9 bases fitting TRBD2. Germline trimming cut 1 base from V and 1 base from J; bases unmatched to any gene: 4. Germline CDR1 reads PRHDT; CDR2 reads FYEKMQ (reference sequence). CDR3 length: 16 residues. The CDR3: CASSLAAGGFQETQYF. The CDR3 nucleotides are TGTGCCAGCAGCTTAGCGGCGGGAGGGTTCCAAGAGACCCAGTACTTC.

V usage is TRBV5-4 and J usage is TRBJ2-2; a weak D match, TRBD1 (6 bases). CDR1 is SGHNT, CDR2 YYREEE, per germline (reference sequence). The CDR3 is 12 amino acids. The V end was cut by 2 bases, the J end by 8 bases, with 7 bases between. The CDR3 sequence is CASSLRGGELFF. The CDR3 DNA sequence: TGTGCCAGCAGCTTAAGGGGGGGGGAGCTGTTTTTT. The full variable domain, in which reference TRBV5-4 and TRBJ2-2 provide the parts outside the CDR3, is ETGVTQSPTHLIKTRGQQVTLRCSSQSGHNTVSWYQQALGQGPQFIFQYYREEENGRGNFPPRFSGLQFPNYSSELNVNALELDDSALYLCASSLRGGELFFGEGSRLTVL.

The V and J genes are TRBV5-1 and TRBJ1-3, with D perhaps TRBD1 (5 bases). The V end was cut by 5 bases, the J end by 1 base, with 10 bases between. Germline V lookup: CDR1 SGHRS, CDR2 YFSETQ. This CDR3 region has 14 residues. The CDR3, as DNA: TGCGCCAGCAGTCCTGGGGCGTCTGGAAACACCATATATTTT. Translation: CASSPGASGNTIYF.

The chain links TRBV7-9 to TRBJ2-3; 8 nucleotides agree with TRBD2. In germline, CDR1 is SEHNR, CDR2 FQNEAQ (reference sequence). The CDR3 totals 17 residues. V lost 4 bases to trimming and J lost 2 bases; unmatched junction nucleotides: 11. Here the CDR3 reads CASSSPVLAEVTDTQYF. DNA for the CDR3: TGTGCCAGCAGCTCTCCGGTACTAGCGGAGGTCACAGATACGCAGTATTTT.